The following is a TCR beta chain sequence with its context. The antigen this receptor binds is unknown. Within one base of it there is no much larger clone, and no base qualities were kept. Clipping removes 0 bases from V and 2 bases from J, with 4 as the unmatched junction base count. In the germline V gene, CDR1 corresponds to KGHSY and CDR2 to FQNENV. The CDR3 sequence holds 15 residues, the cysteine and phenylalanine included. CDR3 DNA is the only sequence kept; it has 45 bases, read in frame from the first base. The donors were healthy, HIV-negative adults with no recently reported acute infections or vaccinations. Every donor was a Caucasian adult living in Nashville, Tennessee, USA. CD4+ T cells were enriched through magnetic negative selection, after which naive cells were positively selected on CD45RA and the remaining negative fraction served as the memory subset. Blood was obtained by leukapheresis, after which PBMCs were separated by Ficoll-Histopaque density gradient centrifugation and cryopreserved in liquid nitrogen vapor phase. Purity and quantity of every magnetically sorted T cell population were checked by analytical flow cytometry. From each sorted fraction, genomic DNA was isolated and quantified by UV absorbance on a Nanodrop 2000c.

The data belong to a study of shared clonotypes between healthy human individuals (dated by TCRdb to the early 2020s). Turning to the overall study: Three men and two women, aged 18 to 49 years, made up the cohort. For each donor, three plates each were used for CD4 naive and CD4 memory, two plates were used for CD8 naive, and one plate was used for CD8 memory. Blood TCR repertoires of roughly five healthy adults were deeply sequenced to estimate repertoire size and the extent of clonotype sharing between individuals. To increase sequencing depth and limit assay-specific biases, TCR repertoire library preparation and sequencing were carried out by different laboratories using diverse techniques. Per donor, leukapheresis produced somewhere between about 0.94 and 9 billion PBMCs.

Using the deep immunoSEQ assay, TCR CDR3 regions were amplified from genomic DNA by multiplex PCR. Extracted genomic DNA from each cell subset was spread evenly across all wells of several immunoSEQ 96-well plates, with each plate serving as a replicate. For sorted subsets, 200 ng of genomic DNA, equivalent to 25,000 to 30,000 T cell genomes, went into each replicate PCR. The purified libraries were quantified using a Qubit 3.0 fluorometer, sized with a Bioanalyzer 2100, and then quantified again using the KAPA Library Quantification kit. Every immunoSEQ 96-well plate was sequenced on a dedicated single-read 150-cycle Illumina NextSeq 550 flow cell. As for the authors' bioinformatics: The immunoSEQ output contained only junctional sequences without quality scores, so filtering could not match that applied to full-length reads. To assign V/J genes and CDR3, sequences were annotated using PyIR, a Python wrapper for IgBLAST v1.9, with IMGT germline references. Reads were removed for weak V/J assignments (E-value above 1e-6), missing CDR3, stop codons, out-of-frame junctions, or ambiguous translated residues. A V3J clonotype was defined by an identical inferred V gene, J gene, and CDR3 amino acid sequence. The percentage overlap between two repertoires was calculated by dividing the number of shared unique clonotypes by the size of the smaller repertoire. Three approaches were used to assess repertoire richness: RTK rarefaction, the Chao1 estimator, and Recon v2.1 estimates of unobserved clonotypes. Generation probabilities for all TCRbeta clonotypes obtained by the gDNA method from a handful of donors were computed using OLGA. TCRdb limited this immuneACCESS table to in-frame rearrangements with V and J called. A share of clones is missing; checked studies link under half to unresolved V genes, and the rest is unexplained. V and J calls and clone size are as listed in that table; D and trimming were resolved from the DNA. The sample table contains 2,100,000 or so clones; only one count was recorded for 90% to 97% of them. Roughly 0.13% of the sample goes to the ten largest clones.

Results and caveats for the whole study, not just this receptor: Estimated clonotype richness was generally larger for naive than for memory subsets. Only blood was sampled, and tissue TCR repertoires likely differ from those in blood. Compared with non-shared clonotypes, clonotypes shared by all four sorted-subset donors had higher generation probabilities. Incomplete sequencing was indicated by rarefaction of sorted-subset datasets, despite the large sequencing depth. Sharing across a few donors was observed for about 4.8% of naive CD4, around 3.5% of naive CD8, 2% to 2.5% of memory CD4, and around 0.4% of memory CD8 clonotypes. The genetic and exposure-history diversity represented was limited by the small number of donors. Pairwise subsampling led to the expectation that sequencing depth would affect the degree of clonotype sharing among donors.

The rearrangement joined TRBV16 to TRBJ2-7, and TRBD1 aligns with 7 junction nucleotides. Sequences were obtained from naive CD4+ T cells sorted from blood. This specimen's cell subset or site label, per the study, means: CD45RA+ positively selected. The receptor was derived from a man between 18 and 29 years old in good health. The CDR3 is CASSQSRQGPYEQYF. The sequenced DNA is TGTGCCAGCAGCCAATCGAGACAGGGCCCCTACGAGCAGTACTTC.